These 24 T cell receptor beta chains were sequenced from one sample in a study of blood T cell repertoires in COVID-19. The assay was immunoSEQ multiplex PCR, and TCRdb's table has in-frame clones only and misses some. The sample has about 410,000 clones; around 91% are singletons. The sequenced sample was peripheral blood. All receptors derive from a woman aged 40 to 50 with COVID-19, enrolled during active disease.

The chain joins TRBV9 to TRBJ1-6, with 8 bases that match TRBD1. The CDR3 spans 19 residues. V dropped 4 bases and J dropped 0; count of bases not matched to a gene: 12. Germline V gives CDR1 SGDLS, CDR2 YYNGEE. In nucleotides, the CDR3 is TGTGCCAGCAGCTCCTTGTCCGGGACAGGCGGCTCCTATAATTCACCCCTCCACTTT. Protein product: CASSSLSGTGGSYNSPLHF.

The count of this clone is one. CDR3 region: CASSLGANQPQHF. CDR3 bases: TGTGCCAGCAGCTTAGGAGCTAATCAGCCCCAGCATTTT. This chain uses TRBV13 with TRBJ1-5; no clear D. The CDR3 consists of 13 residues. V was trimmed by 0 bases and J by 4 bases, leaving 4 bases between them. CDR1 PRHDT and CDR2 FYEKMQ come from the germline V gene (reference sequence).

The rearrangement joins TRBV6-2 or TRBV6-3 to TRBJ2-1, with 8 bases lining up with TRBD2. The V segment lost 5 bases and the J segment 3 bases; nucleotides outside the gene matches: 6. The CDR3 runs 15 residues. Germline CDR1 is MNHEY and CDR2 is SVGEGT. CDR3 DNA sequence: TGTGCCAGCAGTGGAACCGGGGGGGGCTACAATGAGCAGTTCTTC. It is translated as CASSGTGGGYNEQFF.

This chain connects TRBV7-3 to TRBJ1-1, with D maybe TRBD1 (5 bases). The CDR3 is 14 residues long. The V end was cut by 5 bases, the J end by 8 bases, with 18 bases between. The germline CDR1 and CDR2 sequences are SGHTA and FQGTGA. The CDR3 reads CASSLSHGAAEAFF. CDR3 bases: TGTGCCAGCAGCCTATCCCATGGGGCTGCCGAAGCTTTCTTT. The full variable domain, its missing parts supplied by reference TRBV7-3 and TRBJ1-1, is GAGVSQTPSNKVTEKGKYVELRCDPISGHTALYWYRQSLGQGPEFLIYFQGTGAADDSGLPNDRFFAVRPEGSVSTLKIQRTERGDSAVYLCASSLSHGAAEAFFGQGTRLTVV.

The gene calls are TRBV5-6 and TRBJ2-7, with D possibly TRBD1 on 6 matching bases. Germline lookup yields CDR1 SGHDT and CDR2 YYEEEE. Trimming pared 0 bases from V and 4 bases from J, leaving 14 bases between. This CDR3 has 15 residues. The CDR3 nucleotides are TGTGCCAGCAGCTTGGATCCTACAGGGACGTACGAGCAGTACTTC. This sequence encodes CASSLDPTGTYEQYF. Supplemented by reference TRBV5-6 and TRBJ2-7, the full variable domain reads DAGVTQSPTHLIKTRGQQVTLRCSPKSGHDTVSWYQQALGQGPQFIFQYYEEEERQRGNFPDRFSGHQFPNYSSELNVNALLLGDSALYLCASSLDPTGTYEQYFGPGTRLTVT.

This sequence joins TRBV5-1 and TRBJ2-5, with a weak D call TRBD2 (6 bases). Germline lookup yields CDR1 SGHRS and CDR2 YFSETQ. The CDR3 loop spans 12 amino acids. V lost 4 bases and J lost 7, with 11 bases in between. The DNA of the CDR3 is TGCGCCAGCAGCCGGGACGGGGGGACCCAGTACTTC. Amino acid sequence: CASSRDGGTQYF.

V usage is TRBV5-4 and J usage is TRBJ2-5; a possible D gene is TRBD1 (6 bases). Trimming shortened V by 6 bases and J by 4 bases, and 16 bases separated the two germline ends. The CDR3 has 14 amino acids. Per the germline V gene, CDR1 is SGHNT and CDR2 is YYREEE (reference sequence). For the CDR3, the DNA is TGTGCCAGCAACCCTTCAGGGGAAAGAGAGACCCAGTACTTC. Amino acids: CASNPSGERETQYF.

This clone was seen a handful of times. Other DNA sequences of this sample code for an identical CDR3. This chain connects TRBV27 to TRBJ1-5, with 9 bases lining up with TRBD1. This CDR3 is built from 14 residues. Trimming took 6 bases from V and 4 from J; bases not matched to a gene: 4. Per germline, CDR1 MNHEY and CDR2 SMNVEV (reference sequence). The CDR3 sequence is CASSPGTGNQPQHF. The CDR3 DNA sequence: TGTGCCAGCAGCCCCGGGACAGGGAATCAGCCCCAGCATTTT.

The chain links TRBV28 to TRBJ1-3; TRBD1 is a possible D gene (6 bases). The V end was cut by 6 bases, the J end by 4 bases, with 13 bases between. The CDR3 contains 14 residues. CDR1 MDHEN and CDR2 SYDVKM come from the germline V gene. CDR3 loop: CASRGDMRGNTIYF. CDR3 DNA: TGTGCCAGCAGGGGGGACATGCGAGGAAACACCATATATTTT. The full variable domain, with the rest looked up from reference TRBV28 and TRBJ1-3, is DVKVTQSSRYLVKRTGEKVFLECVQDMDHENMFWYRQDPGLGLRLIYFSYDVKMKEKGDIPEGYSVSREKKERFSLILESASTNQTSMYLCASRGDMRGNTIYFGEGSWLTVV.

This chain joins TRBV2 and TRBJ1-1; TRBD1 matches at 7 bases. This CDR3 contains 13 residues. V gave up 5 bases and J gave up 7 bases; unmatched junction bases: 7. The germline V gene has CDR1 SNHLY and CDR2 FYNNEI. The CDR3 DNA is TGTGCCAGCAGTCGGGACAGCACCAATGAAGCTTTCTTT. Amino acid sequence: CASSRDSTNEAFF.

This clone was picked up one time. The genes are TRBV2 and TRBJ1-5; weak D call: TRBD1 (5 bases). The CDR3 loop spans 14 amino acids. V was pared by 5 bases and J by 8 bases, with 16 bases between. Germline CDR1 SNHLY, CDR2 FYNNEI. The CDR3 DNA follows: TGTGCCAGCAGTCTCTCGGGGGAGTGGAAGCCCCAGCATTTT. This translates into CASSLSGEWKPQHF.

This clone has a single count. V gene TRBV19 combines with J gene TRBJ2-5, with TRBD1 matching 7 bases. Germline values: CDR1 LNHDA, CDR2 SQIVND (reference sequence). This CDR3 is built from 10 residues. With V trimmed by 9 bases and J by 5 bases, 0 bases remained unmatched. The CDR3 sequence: CASRGETQYF. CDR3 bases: TGTGCCAGCAGGGGGGAGACCCAGTACTTC.

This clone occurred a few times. The CDR3 DNA is TGCGCCAGCAGCTTGGAACTAGCGGGGACAGATACGCAGTATTTT. Its translation: CASSLELAGTDTQYF. This sequence joins TRBV5-1 and TRBJ2-3, with 10 bases lining up with TRBD2. Germline CDR1 SGHRS, CDR2 YFSETQ. Trimming cost V 0 bases and J 3 bases; bases outside gene matches: 1. This CDR3 is 15 amino acids long. Full variable domain (rest looked up from reference TRBV5-1 and TRBJ2-3): KAGVTQTPRYLIKTRGQQVTLSCSPISGHRSVSWYQQTPGQGLQFLFEYFSETQRNKGNFPGRFSGRQFSNSRSEMNVSTLELGDSALYLCASSLELAGTDTQYFGPGTRLTVL.

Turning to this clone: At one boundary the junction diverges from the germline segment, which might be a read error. This CDR3 is CASSQGTIYEQYF. DNA of the CDR3: TGTGCTAGCAGCCAGGGGACTATCTACGAGCAGTACTTC. V usage is TRBV7-7 and J usage is TRBJ2-7; D may be TRBD2 (7 bases). Germline V CDR1 and CDR2: SSHAT, FNYEAQ (reference sequence). This CDR3 spans 13 amino acids.

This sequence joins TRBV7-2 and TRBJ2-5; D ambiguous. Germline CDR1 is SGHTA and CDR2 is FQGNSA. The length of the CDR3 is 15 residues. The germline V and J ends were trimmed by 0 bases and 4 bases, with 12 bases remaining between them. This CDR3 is CASSLAARSVETQYF. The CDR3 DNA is TGTGCCAGCAGCTTAGCGGCAAGAAGCGTAGAGACCCAGTACTTC.

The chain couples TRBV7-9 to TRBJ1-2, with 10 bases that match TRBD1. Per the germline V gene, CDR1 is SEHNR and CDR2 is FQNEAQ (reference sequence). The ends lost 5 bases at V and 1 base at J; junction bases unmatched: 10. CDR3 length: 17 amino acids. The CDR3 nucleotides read TGTGCCAGCAGCCCGACAGGGGGCCCTACCATTAACTATGGCTACACCTTC. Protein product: CASSPTGGPTINYGYTF.

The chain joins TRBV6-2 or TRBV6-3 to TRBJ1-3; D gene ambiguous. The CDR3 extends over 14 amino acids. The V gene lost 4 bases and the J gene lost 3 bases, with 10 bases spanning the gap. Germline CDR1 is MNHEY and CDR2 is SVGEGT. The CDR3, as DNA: TGTGCCAGCAGTTTCCAACAGTTTGGAAACACCATATATTTT. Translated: CASSFQQFGNTIYF.

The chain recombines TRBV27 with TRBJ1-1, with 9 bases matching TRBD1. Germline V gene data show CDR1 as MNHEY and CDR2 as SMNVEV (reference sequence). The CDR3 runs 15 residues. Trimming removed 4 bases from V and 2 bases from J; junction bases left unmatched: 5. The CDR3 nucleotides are TGTGCCAGCAGTTCCTCGACAGGGGGAAACACTGAAGCTTTCTTT. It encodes CASSSSTGGNTEAFF.

The CDR3 protein is CASSSGTEFNSPLHF. CDR3 bases: TGTGCCAGCAGTTCCGGGACAGAGTTTAATTCACCCCTCCACTTT. This chain joins TRBV27 and TRBJ1-6; TRBD1 agrees at 7 bases. Germline CDR1 reads MNHEY; CDR2 reads SMNVEV (reference sequence). Trimming took 4 bases from V and 6 from J; bases not matched to a gene: 6. The CDR3 extends over 15 amino acids.

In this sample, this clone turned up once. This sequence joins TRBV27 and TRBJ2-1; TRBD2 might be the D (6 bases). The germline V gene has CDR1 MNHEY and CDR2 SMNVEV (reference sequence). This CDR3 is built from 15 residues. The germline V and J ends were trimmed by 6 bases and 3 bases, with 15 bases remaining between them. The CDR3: CASSYTGTHYNEQFF. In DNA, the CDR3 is TGTGCCAGCAGCTATACCGGGACTCACTACAATGAGCAGTTCTTC.

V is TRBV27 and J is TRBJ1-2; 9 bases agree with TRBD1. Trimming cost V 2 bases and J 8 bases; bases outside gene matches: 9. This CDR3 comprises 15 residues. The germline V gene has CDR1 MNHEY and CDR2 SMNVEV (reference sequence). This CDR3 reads CASSLVRDRDTGYTF. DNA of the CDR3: TGTGCCAGCAGTTTAGTCCGGGACAGGGATACGGGCTACACCTTC.

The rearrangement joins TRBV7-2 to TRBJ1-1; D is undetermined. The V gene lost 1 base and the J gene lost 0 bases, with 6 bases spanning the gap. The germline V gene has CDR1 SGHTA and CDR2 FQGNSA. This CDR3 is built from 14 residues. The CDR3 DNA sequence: TGTGCCAGCAGCTTAGACCCGGTGAACACTGAAGCTTTCTTT. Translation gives CASSLDPVNTEAFF. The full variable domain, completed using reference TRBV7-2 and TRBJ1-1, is GAGVSQSPSNKVTEKGKDVELRCDPISGHTALYWYRQSLGQGLEFLIYFQGNSAPDKSGLPSDRFSAERTGGSVSTLTIQRTQQEDSAVYLCASSLDPVNTEAFFGQGTRLTVV.

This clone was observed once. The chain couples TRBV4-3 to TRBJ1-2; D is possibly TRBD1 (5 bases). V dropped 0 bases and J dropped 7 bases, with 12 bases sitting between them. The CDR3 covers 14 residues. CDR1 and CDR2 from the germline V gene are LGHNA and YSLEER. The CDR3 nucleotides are TGCGCCAGCAGCCAAGAGGAGGGGCTTGGTGGCTACACCTTC. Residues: CASSQEEGLGGYTF.

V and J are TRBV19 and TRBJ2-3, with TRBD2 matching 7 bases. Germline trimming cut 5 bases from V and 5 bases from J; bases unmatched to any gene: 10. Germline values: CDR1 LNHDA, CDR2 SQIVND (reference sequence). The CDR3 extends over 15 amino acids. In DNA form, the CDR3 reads TGTGCCAGTAGTCCCAAAAGCGGGACCGGAGATACGCAGTATTTT. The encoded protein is CASSPKSGTGDTQYF.